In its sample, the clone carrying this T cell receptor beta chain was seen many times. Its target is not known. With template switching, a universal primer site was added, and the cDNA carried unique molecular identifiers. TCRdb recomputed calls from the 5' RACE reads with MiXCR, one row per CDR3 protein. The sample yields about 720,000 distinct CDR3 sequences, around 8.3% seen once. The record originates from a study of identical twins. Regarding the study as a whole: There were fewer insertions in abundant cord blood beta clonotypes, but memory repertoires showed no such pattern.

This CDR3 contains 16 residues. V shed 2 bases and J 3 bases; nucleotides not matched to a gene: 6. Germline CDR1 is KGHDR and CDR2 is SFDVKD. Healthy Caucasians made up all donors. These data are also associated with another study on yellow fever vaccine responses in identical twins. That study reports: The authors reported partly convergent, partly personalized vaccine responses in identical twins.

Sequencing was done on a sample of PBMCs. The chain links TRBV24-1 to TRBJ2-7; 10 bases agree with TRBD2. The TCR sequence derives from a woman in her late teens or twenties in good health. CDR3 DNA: TGTGCCACCAGTGATTGGACTAGCGGCGGTTACTACGAGCAGTACTTC. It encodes CATSDWTSGGYYEQYF.